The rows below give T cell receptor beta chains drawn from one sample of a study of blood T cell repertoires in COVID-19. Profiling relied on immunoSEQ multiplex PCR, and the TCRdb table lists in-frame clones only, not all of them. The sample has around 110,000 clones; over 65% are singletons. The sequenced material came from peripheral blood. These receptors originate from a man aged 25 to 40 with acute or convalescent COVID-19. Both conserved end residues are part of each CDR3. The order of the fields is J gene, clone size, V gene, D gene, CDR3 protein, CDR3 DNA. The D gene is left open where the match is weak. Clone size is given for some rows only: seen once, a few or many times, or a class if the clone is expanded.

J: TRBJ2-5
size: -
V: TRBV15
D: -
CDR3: CATSRDLDSQETQYF
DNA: TGTGCCACCAGCAGAGATCTGGACAGCCAAGAGACCCAGTACTTC

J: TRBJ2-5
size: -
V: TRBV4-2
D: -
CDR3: CASSQDASGGGETQYF
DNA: TGTGCCAGCAGCCAAGACGCTAGCGGAGGGGGAGAGACCCAGTACTTC

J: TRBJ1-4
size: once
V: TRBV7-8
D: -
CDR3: CASTIGSGHEKLFF
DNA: TGTGCCAGCACCATTGGTTCAGGGCACGAAAAACTGTTTTTT

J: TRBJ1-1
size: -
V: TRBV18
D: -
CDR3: CASSPLVNTEAFF
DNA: TGTGCCAGCTCACCCCTAGTGAACACTGAAGCTTTCTTT

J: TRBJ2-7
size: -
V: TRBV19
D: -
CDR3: CASSMEGLIYEQYF
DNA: TGTGCCAGTAGTATGGAGGGGTTAATCTACGAGCAGTACTTC

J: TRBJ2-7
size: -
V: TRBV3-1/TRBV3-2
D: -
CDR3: CASNARGLRGTTYEQYF
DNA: TGTGCCAGCAATGCCAGGGGCTTGCGGGGGACCACCTACGAGCAGTACTTC

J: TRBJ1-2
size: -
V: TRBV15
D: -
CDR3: CATSKTPNYGYTF
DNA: TGTGCCACCAGCAAAACACCTAACTATGGCTACACCTTC

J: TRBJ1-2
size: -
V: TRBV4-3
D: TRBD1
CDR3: CASSQGQGLGYTF
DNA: TGCGCCAGCAGCCAAGGACAGGGGTTGGGCTACACCTTC

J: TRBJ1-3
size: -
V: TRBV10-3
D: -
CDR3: CAISDGRVNTIYF
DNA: TGTGCCATCAGTGATGGCAGGGTAAACACCATATATTTT

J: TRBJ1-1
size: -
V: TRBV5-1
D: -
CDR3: CASSMERARTEAFF
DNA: TGCGCCAGCAGTATGGAGAGAGCCCGGACTGAAGCTTTCTTT

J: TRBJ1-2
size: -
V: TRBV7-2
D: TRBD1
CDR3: CASSFGQGLNYGYTF
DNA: TGTGCCAGCAGCTTCGGACAGGGGTTGAACTATGGCTACACCTTC

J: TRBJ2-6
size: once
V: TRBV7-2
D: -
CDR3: CASSLLIVPMAGANVLTF
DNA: TGTGCCAGCAGCCTACTGATAGTTCCTATGGCTGGGGCCAACGTCCTGACTTTC

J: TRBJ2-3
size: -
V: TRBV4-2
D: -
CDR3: CASSQGGGATQYF
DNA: TGTGCCAGCAGCCAGGGTGGGGGGGCGACGCAGTATTTT

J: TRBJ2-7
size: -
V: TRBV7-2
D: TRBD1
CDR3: CASSLAGTGPYEQYF
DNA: TGTGCCAGCAGCTTAGCCGGGACAGGGCCCTACGAGCAGTACTTC

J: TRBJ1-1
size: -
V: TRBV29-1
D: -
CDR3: CSVEVDTEAFF
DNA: TGCAGCGTTGAAGTCGACACTGAAGCTTTCTTT

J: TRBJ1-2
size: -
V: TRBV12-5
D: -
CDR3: CASGIKMQRYGYTF
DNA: TGTGCTAGTGGCATCAAAATGCAGCGCTATGGCTACACCTTC

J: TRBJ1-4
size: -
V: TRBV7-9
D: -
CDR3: CASSLIGAGGEKLFF
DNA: TGTGCCAGCAGCTTAATCGGGGCCGGGGGTGAAAAACTGTTTTTT

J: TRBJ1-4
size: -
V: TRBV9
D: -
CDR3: CASSVGGHTGEKLFF
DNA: TGTGCCAGCAGCGTAGGGGGACATACTGGGGAAAAACTGTTTTTT

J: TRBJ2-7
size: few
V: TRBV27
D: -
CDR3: CASSLSPTSVGNYEQYF
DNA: TGTGCCAGCAGTTTATCCCCGACTAGTGTAGGGAACTACGAGCAGTACTTC

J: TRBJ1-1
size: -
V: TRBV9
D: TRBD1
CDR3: CASSVTGGSSTEAFF
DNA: TGTGCCAGCAGCGTAACAGGGGGCTCGAGCACTGAAGCTTTCTTT

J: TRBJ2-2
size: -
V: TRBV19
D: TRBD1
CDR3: CATRTGPTGELFF
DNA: TGTGCCACCCGGACAGGGCCCACCGGGGAGCTGTTTTTT

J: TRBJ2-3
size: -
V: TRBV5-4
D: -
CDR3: CASSLGGGTDTQYF
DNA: TGTGCCAGCAGCTTGGGGGGAGGCACAGATACGCAGTATTTT

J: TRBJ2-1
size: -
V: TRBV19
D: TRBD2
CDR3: CASSGLAGDRIHEQFF
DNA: TGTGCCAGTAGTGGCCTAGCGGGAGACCGTATTCATGAGCAGTTCTTC

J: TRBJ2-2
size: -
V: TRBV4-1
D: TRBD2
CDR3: CASSRGLEGGELFF
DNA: TGCGCCAGCAGCCGAGGACTAGAAGGCGGGGAGCTGTTTTTT

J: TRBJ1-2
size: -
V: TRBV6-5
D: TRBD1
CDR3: CASSYQGQGLHYGYTF
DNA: TGTGCCAGCAGTTACCAGGGACAGGGGCTCCACTATGGCTACACCTTC

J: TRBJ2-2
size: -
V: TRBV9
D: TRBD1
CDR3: CASSDRDRTLTGELFF
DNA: TGTGCCAGCAGCGACCGGGACAGGACACTAACCGGGGAGCTGTTTTTT

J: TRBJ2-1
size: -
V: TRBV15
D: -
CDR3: CATSSLGRGLYNEQFF
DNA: TGTGCCACCAGCTCTCTGGGGAGAGGACTCTACAATGAGCAGTTCTTC

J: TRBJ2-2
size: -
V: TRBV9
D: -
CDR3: CASSASTVKNTGELFF
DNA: TGTGCCAGCAGCGCGTCGACAGTTAAGAACACCGGGGAGCTGTTTTTT

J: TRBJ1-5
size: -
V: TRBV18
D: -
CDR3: CASSPTGISNQPQHF
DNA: TGTGCCAGCTCCCCGACGGGGATTAGCAATCAGCCCCAGCATTTT

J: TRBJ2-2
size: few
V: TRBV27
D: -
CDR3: CASGLTRGGPLITGELFF
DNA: TGTGCCAGCGGCCTCACTAGGGGGGGGCCTCTTATAACCGGGGAGCTGTTTTTT

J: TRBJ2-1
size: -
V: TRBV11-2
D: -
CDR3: CASSWGVRDEQFF
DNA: TGTGCCAGCAGCTGGGGGGTTCGGGATGAGCAGTTCTTC

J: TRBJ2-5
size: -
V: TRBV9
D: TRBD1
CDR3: CASSERDRGETQYF
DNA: TGTGCCAGCAGCGAGCGGGACAGGGGGGAGACCCAGTACTTC

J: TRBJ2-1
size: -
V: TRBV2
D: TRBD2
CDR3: CASRATSGRYEQFF
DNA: TGTGCCAGCAGAGCTACTAGCGGGAGATATGAGCAGTTCTTC

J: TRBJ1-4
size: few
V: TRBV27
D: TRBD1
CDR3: CASSLSPGTGGEKLFF
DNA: TGTGCCAGCAGTTTAAGTCCCGGGACAGGAGGTGAAAAACTGTTTTTT

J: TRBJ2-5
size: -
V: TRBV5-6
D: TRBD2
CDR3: CASSAQREGLGETQYF
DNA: TGTGCCAGCAGCGCCCAGCGGGAGGGCCTAGGGGAGACCCAGTACTTC

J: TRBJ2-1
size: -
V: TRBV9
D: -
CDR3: CASSEGGLSHNEQFF
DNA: TGTGCCAGCAGCGAGGGGGGACTAAGCCACAATGAGCAGTTCTTC

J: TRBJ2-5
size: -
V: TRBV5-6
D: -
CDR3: CASSFRETQYF
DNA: TGTGCCAGCAGCTTCAGAGAGACCCAGTACTTC

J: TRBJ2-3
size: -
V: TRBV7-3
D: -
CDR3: CASSPGLALTDTQYF
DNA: TGTGCCAGCAGCCCCGGACTTGCTCTCACAGATACGCAGTATTTT

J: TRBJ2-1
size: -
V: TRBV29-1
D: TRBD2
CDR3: CSVVSGRARYEQFF
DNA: TGCAGCGTTGTATCCGGGAGGGCCAGGTATGAGCAGTTCTTC

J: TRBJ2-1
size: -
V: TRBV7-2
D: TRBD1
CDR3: CASSLRGQGASEQFF
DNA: TGTGCCAGCAGCCTCCGGGGACAGGGGGCATCTGAGCAGTTCTTC

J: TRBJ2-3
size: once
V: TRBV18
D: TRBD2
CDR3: CASSPSGGGSDTQYF
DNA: TGTGCCAGCTCACCATCGGGGGGGGGCTCAGATACGCAGTATTTT

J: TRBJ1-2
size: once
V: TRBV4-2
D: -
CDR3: CASSQDLSVINYGYTF
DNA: TGTGCCAGCAGCCAAGATTTGTCGGTCATTAACTATGGCTACACCTTC

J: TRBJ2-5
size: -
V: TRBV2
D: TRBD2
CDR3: CASSAGTSGVGETQYF
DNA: TGTGCCAGCAGTGCCGGGACTAGCGGGGTTGGGGAGACCCAGTACTTC

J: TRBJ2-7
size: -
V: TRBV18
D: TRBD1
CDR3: CASSWGPGQGLTSSYEQYF
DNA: TGTGCCAGCTCATGGGGCCCGGGACAGGGATTGACCTCCTCCTACGAGCAGTACTTC

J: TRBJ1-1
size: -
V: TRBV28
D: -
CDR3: CASTSWRSTEAFF
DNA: TGTGCCAGCACCTCTTGGAGGTCCACTGAAGCTTTCTTT

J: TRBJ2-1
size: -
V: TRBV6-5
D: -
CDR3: CASSYGGGSSYNEQFF
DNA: TGTGCCAGCAGTTACGGTGGGGGGAGCTCCTACAATGAGCAGTTCTTC

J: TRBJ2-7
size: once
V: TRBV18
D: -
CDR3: CASSPTGFRGSVTYEQYF
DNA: TGTGCCAGCTCACCTACCGGGTTTAGGGGGAGCGTAACCTACGAGCAGTACTTC

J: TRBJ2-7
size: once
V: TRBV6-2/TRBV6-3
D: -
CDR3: CASSYSSVAEQYF
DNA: TGTGCCAGCAGTTACTCTTCAGTAGCCGAGCAGTACTTC

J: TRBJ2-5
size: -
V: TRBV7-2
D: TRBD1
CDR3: CASSSGTGRTQYF
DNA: TGTGCCAGCAGCTCCGGGACAGGGAGGACCCAGTACTTC

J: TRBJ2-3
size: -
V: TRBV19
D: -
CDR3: CASSITLGGRTQYF
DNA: TGTGCCAGTAGTATAACCCTGGGGGGACGGACGCAGTATTTT

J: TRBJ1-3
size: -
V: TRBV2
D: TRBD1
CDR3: CASSERDRPSGNTIYF
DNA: TGTGCCAGCAGTGAAAGGGACAGACCCTCTGGAAACACCATATATTTT

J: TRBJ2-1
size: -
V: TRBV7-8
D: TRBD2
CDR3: CASSSTGLAGEDEQFF
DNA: TGTGCCAGCAGCTCTACCGGACTAGCGGGAGAGGATGAGCAGTTCTTC

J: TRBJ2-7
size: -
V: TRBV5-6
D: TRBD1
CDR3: CASSLGPGGIYEQYF
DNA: TGTGCCAGCAGCTTAGGGCCAGGGGGCATTTACGAGCAGTACTTC

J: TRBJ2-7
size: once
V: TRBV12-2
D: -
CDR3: CASRYIRGHKTYEQYF
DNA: TGTGCAAGTCGCTACATAAGGGGACATAAGACCTACGAGCAGTACTTC

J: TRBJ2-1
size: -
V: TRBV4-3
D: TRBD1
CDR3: CASSQGTGLSGNEQFF
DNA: TGCGCCAGCAGCCAGGGGACAGGCCTGTCTGGCAATGAGCAGTTCTTC

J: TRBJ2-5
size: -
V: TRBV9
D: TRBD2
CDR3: CASSGRLAGGQETQYF
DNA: TGTGCCAGCAGCGGAAGACTAGCGGGAGGGCAAGAGACCCAGTACTTC

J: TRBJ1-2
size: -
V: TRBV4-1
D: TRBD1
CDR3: CASRQTGGPRGYTF
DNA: TGCGCCAGCAGGCAGACAGGGGGGCCGAGAGGCTACACCTTC

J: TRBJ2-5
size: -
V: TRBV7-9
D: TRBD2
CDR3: CASSFRAGAQGWETQYF
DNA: TGTGCCAGCAGCTTCCGAGCGGGGGCCCAAGGGTGGGAGACCCAGTACTTC